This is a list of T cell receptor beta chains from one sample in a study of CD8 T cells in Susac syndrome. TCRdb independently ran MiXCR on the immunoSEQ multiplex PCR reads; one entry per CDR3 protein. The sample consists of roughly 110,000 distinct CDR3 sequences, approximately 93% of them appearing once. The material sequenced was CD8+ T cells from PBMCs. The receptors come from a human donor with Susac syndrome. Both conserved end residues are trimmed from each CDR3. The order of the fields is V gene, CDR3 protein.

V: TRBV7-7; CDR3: ASSLASGTGETQY
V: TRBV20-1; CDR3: SATQGEGNQPQH
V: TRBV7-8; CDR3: ASSSTPSNYGYT
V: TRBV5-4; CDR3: ASSPHISGTAYNEQF
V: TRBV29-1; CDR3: SVGGQTYEQY
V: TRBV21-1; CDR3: ASRFRGLAGYNEQF
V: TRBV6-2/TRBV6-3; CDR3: ASRPGLAKRANNEQF
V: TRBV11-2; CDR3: ASSLGPNQPQH
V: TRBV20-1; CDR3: SARASGGREQY
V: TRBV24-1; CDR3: ATSDPLIGPDTQY
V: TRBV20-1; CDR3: SARETRLRETQY
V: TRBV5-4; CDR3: ASSLASGGETQY
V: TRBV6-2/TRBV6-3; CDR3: ASSLYAKNIQY
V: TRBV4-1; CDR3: ASSQDLGNEQY
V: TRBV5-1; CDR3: ASSLALTTGTSSGNTIY
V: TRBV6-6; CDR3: ATQGNDEQF
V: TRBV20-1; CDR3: SARNQETQY
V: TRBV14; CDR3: ASSQVGGRVFDEQF
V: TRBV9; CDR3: ASSVEVFGRNEQF
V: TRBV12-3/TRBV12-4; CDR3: ASSFPGELF
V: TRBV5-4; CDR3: ASSIEEGNEQF
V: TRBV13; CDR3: ASSPGTAAGYT
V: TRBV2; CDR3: ASGEFRTGDGYT
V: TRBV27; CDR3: ASTANTGELF
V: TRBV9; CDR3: ASSSPIGGDTIY
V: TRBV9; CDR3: ASSGRLAGETDTQY
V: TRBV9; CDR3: ASSVASRTGTDNEQF
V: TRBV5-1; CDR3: ASSLKASGEVAYNEQF
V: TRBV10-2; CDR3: ASRGDSYTEAF
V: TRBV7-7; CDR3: ASSPLQTQY
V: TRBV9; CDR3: ASSVATGPRETQY
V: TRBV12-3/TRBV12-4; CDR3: ASSFGTDVYNEQF
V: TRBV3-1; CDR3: ASSQDNRPTQY
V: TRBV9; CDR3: ASQGQGSSEQY
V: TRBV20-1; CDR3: SARDSDRELF
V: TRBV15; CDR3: ATTGRYNEQF
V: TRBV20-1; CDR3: SARDFDYGYT
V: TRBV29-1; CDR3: SARQGEGANVLT
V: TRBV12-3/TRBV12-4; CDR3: ASTSRGTEAF
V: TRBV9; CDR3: ASTPGQTTGELF
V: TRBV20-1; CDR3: SVMQGFGYEQY
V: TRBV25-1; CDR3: ASSEPYGKNIQY
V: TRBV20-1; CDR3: SARDFSVKETQY